Shown below are 17 T cell receptor beta chains from a single sample sequenced in a study of T cells in Graves' hyperthyroidism and ophthalmopathy. Researchers took RNA transcripts and amplified the TCR beta CDR3 regions from them. A set of HTBI primers served as the primers for a first-round RT-PCR of the TCR CDR3. In TCRdb, the multiplex PCR reads were re-called with MiXCR into one record per CDR3 protein. The sample holds over 700,000 distinct CDR3 sequences, roughly 32% seen once. The sequencing sample was made of blood. The receptors shown here come from a woman in her thirties or forties with Graves' hyperthyroidism.

With regard to this clonotype: A clone one base away is much larger, so this may be a read error. The chain couples TRBV14 to TRBJ2-7; TRBD1 agrees at 8 bases. V was pared by 0 bases and J by 9 bases, with 13 bases of the junction left unmatched. The CDR3 spans 16 residues. Germline-derived CDR1 and CDR2 are SGHDN and FVKESK. CDR3 coding DNA: TGTGCCAGCAGCCAAGATCGCGGGACAGGTTGGGACGCGCAGTACTTC. Amino acid sequence: CASSQDRGTGWDAQYF.

This clonotype was seen a single time. The chain recombines TRBV12-3 or TRBV12-4 with TRBJ1-2; 7 nucleotides match TRBD1. The CDR3 is made up of 12 amino acids. The V gene end was trimmed by 4 bases and the J gene end by 6 bases; junction bases not matched to a gene: 2. CDR3 sequence: CASSCQGDGYTF. Written as DNA, the CDR3 is TGTGCCAGCAGTTGCCAGGGGGATGGCTACACCTTC.

This clonotype was observed many times. The rearrangement joins TRBV7-9 to TRBJ1-2; 7 positions agree with TRBD1. From germline, CDR1 is SEHNR and CDR2 FQNEAQ (reference sequence). This CDR3 contains 15 residues. Trimming took 7 bases from V and 4 from J; bases not matched to a gene: 12. The CDR3 loop reads CASTLPRDRAYGYTF. The DNA for the CDR3 is TGTGCCAGCACCCTCCCCCGGGACAGAGCCTATGGCTACACCTTC.

J is TRBJ2-7 and V is TRBV29-1; the match to TRBD1 covers 9 bases. This CDR3 contains 16 residues. V lost 6 bases and J lost 7; bases outside the gene matches: 19. Germline V gene sequence: CDR1 SQVTM, CDR2 ANQGSEA. As DNA, the CDR3 is TGCAGCGTGGACTCCGGGACAGGGCATTCCTACAATGAGCAGTACTTC. Its protein product is CSVDSGTGHSYNEQYF.

This clonotype was seen only a few times. This chain joins TRBV28 and TRBJ2-7; TRBD2 matches 7 bases. CDR3 length: 15 amino acids. The V and J ends lost 2 bases and 3 bases, in that order; junction bases with no gene match: 7. Germline V gene lookup returns CDR1 MDHEN and CDR2 SYDVKM. The CDR3 loop reads CASSLATPGGYEQYF. CDR3 nucleotide sequence: TGTGCCAGCAGTTTAGCGACTCCGGGGGGCTACGAGCAGTACTTC.

Comment on this clonotype: The CDR3 ends on some other residue instead of the conserved phenylalanine or tryptophan, so this is likely a read error. The V call is TRBV4-3, the J call TRBJ2-5, with 8 bases identical to TRBD2. The J segment lost 5 bases and the V segment lost 0 bases, leaving 14 bases of the junction unmatched. This CDR3 comprises 18 residues. In germline, CDR1 is LGHNA, CDR2 YSLEER. The CDR3 nucleotides are TGCGCCAGCAGCCAAGATATTCCCCTACGGGGGGGGAGGGAGACCCAGTACCTC. Translating it yields CASSQDIPLRGGRETQYL.

This chain uses TRBV6-6 with TRBJ1-2, with 10 bases aligning to TRBD1. J lost 4 bases, V lost 2 bases, and 4 bases had no gene match. The CDR3 consists of 15 residues. The germline CDR1 and CDR2 sequences are MNHNY and SVGAGI (reference sequence). This chain's CDR3 is CASSYGGDRGYGYTF. CDR3 nucleotide sequence: TGTGCCAGCAGTTACGGCGGGGACAGGGGCTATGGCTACACCTTC.

This clonotype was picked up many times. This chain joins TRBV20-1 and TRBJ1-1, with D tentatively TRBD1 (6 bases). The germline V and J ends were trimmed by 3 bases and 3 bases, with 14 bases remaining between them. Germline CDR1 and CDR2: DFQATT and SNEGSKA (reference sequence). CDR3 length: 14 residues. The CDR3 sequence: CSARQGSKDTEAFF. CDR3 bases: TGCAGTGCTAGGCAGGGGTCAAAGGACACTGAAGCTTTCTTT.

The chain joins TRBV6-5 to TRBJ1-1; D is unresolved. Trimming shortened V by 3 bases and J by 10 bases, and 15 bases separated the two germline ends. This CDR3 spans 13 amino acids. Germline V gene sequence: CDR1 MNHEY, CDR2 SVGAGI. CDR3 sequence: CASSYSGGYRAFF. The CDR3 DNA reads TGTGCCAGCAGTTATTCCGGAGGGTATAGAGCTTTCTTT.

This clonotype was counted ten times or more. The chain combines TRBV7-2 with TRBJ2-5; D remains unclear. The V end lost 6 bases, the J end lost 5 bases, and 22 bases lay between the germline ends. The CDR3 sequence is 16 residues long. Germline-derived CDR1 and CDR2 are SGHTA and FQGNSA. The CDR3, as DNA: TGTGCCAGCAGTCTTGGGGTTGATGTAGGATGGGAGACCCAGTACTTC. The encoded protein is CASSLGVDVGWETQYF.

In regard to this clonotype: The junction departs from germline at one end; a sequencing error may be responsible. The V and J genes are TRBV14 and TRBJ1-2; TRBD1 agrees at 7 bases. The germline gives CDR1 SGHDN, CDR2 FVKESK. The CDR3 length is 17 residues. CDR3 in amino acids: CASSQDSHDRAEDGYTF. CDR3 in DNA: TGCGCCAGCAGCCAAGATTCCCATGACAGGGCGGAAGATGGCTACACCTTC.

This clonotype showed up many times. This rearrangement joins TRBV7-2 to TRBJ2-5; D is perhaps TRBD2 (6 bases). Germline V gene data show CDR1 as SGHTA and CDR2 as FQGNSA. Trimming left V 8 bases short and J 4 bases short, with 14 bases between. CDR3 length: 13 amino acids. The CDR3 loop reads CASGTGGGETQYF. CDR3 DNA: TGTGCCAGCGGAACCGGGGGAGGAGAGACCCAGTACTTC.

This clonotype came up many times. The J gene is TRBJ2-7, the V gene TRBV11-2; 8 bases line up with TRBD1. V was clipped by 4 bases and J by 3 bases; unmatched bases: 2. Germline CDR1 and CDR2: SGHAT and FQNNGV. The CDR3 runs 13 residues. The CDR3 DNA sequence: TGTGCCAGCAGCTCTGACAGGGGCTACGAGCAGTACTTC. Residues: CASSSDRGYEQYF. The variable domain in full, with the rest retrieved from reference TRBV11-2 and TRBJ2-7, is EAGVAQSPRYKIIEKRQSVAFWCNPISGHATLYWYQQILGQGPKLLIQFQNNGVVDDSQLPKDRFSAERLKGVDSTLKIQPAKLEDSAVYLCASSSDRGYEQYFGPGTRLTVT.

The genes are TRBV6-4 and TRBJ1-2; TRBD1 matches 9 bases. The CDR3 is made up of 17 amino acids. V shed 5 bases, J shed 8 bases, and the junction held 18 bases outside the gene matches. Germline V gene data show CDR1 as MRHNA and CDR2 as SNTAGT. CDR3 bases: TGTGCCAGCAGTCGAACGAGTCCGGGACAGGGAGGTTACGGCTACACCTTC. Translating gives CASSRTSPGQGGYGYTF.

Regarding this clonotype: Its ends do not fully match the called genes, so a read error is possible. The gene calls are TRBV7-9 and TRBJ2-7; D assignment may be TRBD1 or TRBD2 (5 bases each). The CDR3 extends over 17 amino acids. The germline V gene has CDR1 SEHNR and CDR2 FQNEAQ (reference sequence). The CDR3, as DNA: TGCGCCAGCAGCCAAGATCTATCGGACACCAAAGGAGGCGAGCAGTACTTC. Translating it yields CASSQDLSDTKGGEQYF.

This clonotype was recorded many times. V and J are TRBV11-3 and TRBJ1-1; D unresolved. Per the germline V gene, CDR1 is SGHNT and CDR2 is YENEEA. This CDR3 has 15 residues. V lost 2 bases, J lost 7 bases, and 17 bases lay in between. CDR3 in DNA: TGTGCCAGCAGCTTATCGGGCAGTATAGGCATTGAAGCTTTCTTT. It translates to CASSLSGSIGIEAFF.

This clonotype came up a few times. The rearrangement uses TRBV7-2 and TRBJ1-6; 9 bases are a match to TRBD1. The V segment lost 6 bases and the J segment 9 bases; nucleotides outside the gene matches: 6. Germline V gene data show CDR1 as SGHTA and CDR2 as FQGNSA. The CDR3 covers 14 residues. The CDR3 coding sequence is TGTGCCAGCAGGAGGGGACAGGGCGGTTCACCCCTCCACTTT. It is translated as CASRRGQGGSPLHF. The whole variable domain, remainder taken from reference TRBV7-2 and TRBJ1-6, is GAGVSQSPSNKVTEKGKDVELRCDPISGHTALYWYRQSLGQGLEFLIYFQGNSAPDKSGLPSDRFSAERTGGSVSTLTIQRTQQEDSAVYLCASRRGQGGSPLHFGNGTRLTVT.